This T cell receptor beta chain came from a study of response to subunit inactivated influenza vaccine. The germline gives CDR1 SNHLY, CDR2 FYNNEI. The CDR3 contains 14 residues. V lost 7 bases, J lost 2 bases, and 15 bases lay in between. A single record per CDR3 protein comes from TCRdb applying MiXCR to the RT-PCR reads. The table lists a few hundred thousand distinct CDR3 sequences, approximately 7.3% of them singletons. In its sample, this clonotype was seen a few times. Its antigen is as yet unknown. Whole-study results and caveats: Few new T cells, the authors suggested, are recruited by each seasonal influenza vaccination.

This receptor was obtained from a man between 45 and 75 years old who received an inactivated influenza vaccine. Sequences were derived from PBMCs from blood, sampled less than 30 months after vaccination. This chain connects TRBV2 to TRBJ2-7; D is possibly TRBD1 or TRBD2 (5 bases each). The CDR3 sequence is CASTEGLPTYEQYF. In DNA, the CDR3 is TGTGCCAGCACCGAGGGGCTACCCACCTACGAGCAGTACTTC.